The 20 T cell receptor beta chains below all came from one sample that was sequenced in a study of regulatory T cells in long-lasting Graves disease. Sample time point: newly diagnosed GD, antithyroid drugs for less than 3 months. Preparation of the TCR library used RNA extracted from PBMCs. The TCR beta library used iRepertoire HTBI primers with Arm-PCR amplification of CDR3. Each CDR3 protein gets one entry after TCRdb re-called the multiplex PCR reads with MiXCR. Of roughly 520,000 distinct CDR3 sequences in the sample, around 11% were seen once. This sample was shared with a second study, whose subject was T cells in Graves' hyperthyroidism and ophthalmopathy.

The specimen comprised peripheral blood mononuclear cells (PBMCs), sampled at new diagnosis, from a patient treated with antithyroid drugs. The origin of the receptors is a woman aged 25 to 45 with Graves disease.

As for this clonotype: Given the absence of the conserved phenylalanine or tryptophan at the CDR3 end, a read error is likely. The CDR3, as DNA: TGTGCCAGCAGCGTAGAAATAGCGGGAGTACCTACACGCTCCTACAATGAGCAGTTCTTG. Protein: CASSVEIAGVPTRSYNEQFL. This chain connects TRBV9 to TRBJ2-1, with 9 bases that match TRBD2. This CDR3 has 20 amino acids. After removal of 0 bases from V and 0 bases from J, the junction contained 13 bases not matched to a gene. Germline CDR1 SGDLS, CDR2 YYNGEE.

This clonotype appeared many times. As DNA, the CDR3 is TGTGCCAGCAGCTTGGTCGTGACTAGAGGTGAGCAGTACTTC. This codes for CASSLVVTRGEQYF. This chain links TRBV5-6 with TRBJ2-7; possibly TRBD2 for D (6 bases). This CDR3 has 14 residues. The V gene's germline CDR1 is SGHDT and CDR2 YYEEEE. V was pared by 0 bases and J by 7 bases, with 14 bases between.

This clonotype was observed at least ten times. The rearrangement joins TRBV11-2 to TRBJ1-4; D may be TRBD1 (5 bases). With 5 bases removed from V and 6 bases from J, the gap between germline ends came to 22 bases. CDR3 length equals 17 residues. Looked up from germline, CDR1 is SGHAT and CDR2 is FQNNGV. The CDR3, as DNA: TGTGCCAGCAGCACCGCAGGGCCTTGGTTGAGCGATGAAAAACTGTTTTTT. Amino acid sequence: CASSTAGPWLSDEKLFF.

CDR3 residues: CASSGQGSNSPLHF. The CDR3 DNA reads TGCGCCAGCAGTGGGCAGGGGTCTAATTCACCCCTCCACTTT. The chain joins TRBV10-2 to TRBJ1-6; D is perhaps TRBD1 (6 bases). Germline V gives CDR1 WSHSY, CDR2 SAAADI. The ends were cut back, 4 bases at V and 6 bases at J, with 10 bases in the middle. The CDR3 loop spans 14 amino acids.

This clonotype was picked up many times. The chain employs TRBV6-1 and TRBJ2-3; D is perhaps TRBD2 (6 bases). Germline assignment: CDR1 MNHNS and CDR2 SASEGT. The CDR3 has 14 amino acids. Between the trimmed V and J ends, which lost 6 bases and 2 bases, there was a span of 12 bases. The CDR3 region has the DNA TGTGCCAGCAGGCCCGGGACTTACACAGATACGCAGTATTTT. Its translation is CASRPGTYTDTQYF.

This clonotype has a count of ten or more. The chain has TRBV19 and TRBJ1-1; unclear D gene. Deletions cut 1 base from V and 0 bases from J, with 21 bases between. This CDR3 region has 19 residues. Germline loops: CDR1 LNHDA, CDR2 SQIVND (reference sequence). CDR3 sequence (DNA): TGTGCCAGTAGTATAGGACAAGGCCGTGGTGGACGGATGAACACTGAAGCTTTCTTT. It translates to CASSIGQGRGGRMNTEAFF.

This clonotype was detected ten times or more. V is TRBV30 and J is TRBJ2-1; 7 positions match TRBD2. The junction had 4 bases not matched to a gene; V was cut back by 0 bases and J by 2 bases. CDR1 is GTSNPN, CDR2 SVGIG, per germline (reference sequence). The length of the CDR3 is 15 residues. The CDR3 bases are TGTGCCTGGAGTGTAAAGGGAGGGCCCTACAATGAGCAGTTCTTC. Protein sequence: CAWSVKGGPYNEQFF.

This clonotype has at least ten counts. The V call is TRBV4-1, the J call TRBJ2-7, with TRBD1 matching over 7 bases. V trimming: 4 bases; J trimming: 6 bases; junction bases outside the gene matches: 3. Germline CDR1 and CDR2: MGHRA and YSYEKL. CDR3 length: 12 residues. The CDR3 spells CASSPTGSEQYF. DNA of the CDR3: TGCGCCAGCAGCCCGACAGGGAGCGAGCAGTACTTC.

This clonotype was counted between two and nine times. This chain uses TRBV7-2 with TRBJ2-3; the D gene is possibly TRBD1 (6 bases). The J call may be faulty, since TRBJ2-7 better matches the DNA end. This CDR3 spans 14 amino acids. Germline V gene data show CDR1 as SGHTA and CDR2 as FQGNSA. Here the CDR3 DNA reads TGTGCCAGCAGCTCCAATTCACCAGGGGAAAAGCAGTACTTC. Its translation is CASSSNSPGEKQYF.

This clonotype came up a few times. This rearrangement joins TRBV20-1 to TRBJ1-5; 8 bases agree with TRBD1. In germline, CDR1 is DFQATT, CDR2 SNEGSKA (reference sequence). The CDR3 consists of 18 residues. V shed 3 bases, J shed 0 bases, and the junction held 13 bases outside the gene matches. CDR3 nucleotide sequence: TGCAGTGCTAGTTACAGGGGGGCGATCGCCTATAGCAATCAGCCCCAGCATTTT. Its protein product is CSASYRGAIAYSNQPQHF.

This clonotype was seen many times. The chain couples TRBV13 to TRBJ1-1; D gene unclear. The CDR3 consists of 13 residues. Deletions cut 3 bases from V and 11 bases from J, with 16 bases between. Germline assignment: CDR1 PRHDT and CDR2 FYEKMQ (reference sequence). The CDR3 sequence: CASSLSPGRGAFF. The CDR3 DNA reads TGTGCCAGCAGCTTGTCCCCGGGCAGAGGGGCTTTCTTT.

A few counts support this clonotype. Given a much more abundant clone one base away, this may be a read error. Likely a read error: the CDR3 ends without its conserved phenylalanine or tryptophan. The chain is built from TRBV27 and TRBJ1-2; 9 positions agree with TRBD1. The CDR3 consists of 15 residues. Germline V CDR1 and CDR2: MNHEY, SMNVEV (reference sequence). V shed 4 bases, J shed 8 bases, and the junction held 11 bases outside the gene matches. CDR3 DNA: TGTGCCAGCAGTTCCGTAGGGACAGGGCGTCGAGGCTACACCTAC. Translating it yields CASSSVGTGRRGYTY.

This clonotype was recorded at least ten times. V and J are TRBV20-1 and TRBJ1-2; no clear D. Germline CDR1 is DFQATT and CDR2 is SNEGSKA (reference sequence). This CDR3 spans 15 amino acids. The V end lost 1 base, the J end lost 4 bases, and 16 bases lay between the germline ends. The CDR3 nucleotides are TGCAGTGCTAGAGCTCCAAGGGCGGGTACCTATGGCTACACCTTC. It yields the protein CSARAPRAGTYGYTF.

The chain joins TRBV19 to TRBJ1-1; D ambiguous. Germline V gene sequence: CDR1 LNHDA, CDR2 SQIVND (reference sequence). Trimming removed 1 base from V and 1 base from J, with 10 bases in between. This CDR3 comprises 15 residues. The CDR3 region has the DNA TGTGCCAGTAGTATAGGTTACTTAAGGAACACTGAAGCTTTCTTT. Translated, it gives CASSIGYLRNTEAFF.

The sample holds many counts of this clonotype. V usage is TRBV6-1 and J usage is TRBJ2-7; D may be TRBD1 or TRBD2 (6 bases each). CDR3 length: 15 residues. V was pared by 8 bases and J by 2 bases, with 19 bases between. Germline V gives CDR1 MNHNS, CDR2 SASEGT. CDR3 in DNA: TGTGCCAGCTCCGCGCGCGGGACATCAACCTACGAGCAGTACTTC. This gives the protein CASSARGTSTYEQYF.

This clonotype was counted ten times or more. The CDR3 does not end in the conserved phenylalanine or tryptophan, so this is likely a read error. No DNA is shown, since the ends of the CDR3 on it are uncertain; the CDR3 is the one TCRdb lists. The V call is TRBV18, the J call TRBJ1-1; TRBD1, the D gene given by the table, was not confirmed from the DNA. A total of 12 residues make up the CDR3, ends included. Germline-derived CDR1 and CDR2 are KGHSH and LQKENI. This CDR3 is CASSPPDRLPLL.

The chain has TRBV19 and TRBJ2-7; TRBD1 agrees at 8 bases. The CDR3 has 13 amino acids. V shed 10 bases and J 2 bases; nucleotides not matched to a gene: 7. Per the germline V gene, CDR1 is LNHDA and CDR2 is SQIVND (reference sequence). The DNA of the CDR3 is TGTGCCACGGGGGACAGGACCACCTACGAGCAGTACTTC. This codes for CATGDRTTYEQYF.

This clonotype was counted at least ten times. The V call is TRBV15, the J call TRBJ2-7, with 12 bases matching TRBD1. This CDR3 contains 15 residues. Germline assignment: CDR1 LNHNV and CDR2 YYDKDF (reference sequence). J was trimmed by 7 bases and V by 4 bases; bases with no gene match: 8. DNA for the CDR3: TGTGCCACCAGCAAACCGGGACAGGGGGCTTGGGAGCAGTACTTC. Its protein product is CATSKPGQGAWEQYF.

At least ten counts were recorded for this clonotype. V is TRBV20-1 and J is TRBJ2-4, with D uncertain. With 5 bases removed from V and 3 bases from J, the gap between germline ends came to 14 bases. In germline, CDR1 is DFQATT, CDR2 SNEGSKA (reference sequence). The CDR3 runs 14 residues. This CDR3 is CSAHLGPFKNIQYF. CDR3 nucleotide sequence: TGCAGTGCTCATTTGGGCCCGTTCAAAAACATTCAGTACTTC.

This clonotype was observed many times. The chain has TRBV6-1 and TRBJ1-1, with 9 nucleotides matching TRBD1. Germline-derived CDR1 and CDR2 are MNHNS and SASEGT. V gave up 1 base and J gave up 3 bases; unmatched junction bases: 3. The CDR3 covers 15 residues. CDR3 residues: CASSEEGDRDTEAFF. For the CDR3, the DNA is TGTGCCAGCAGTGAAGAGGGGGACAGGGACACTGAAGCTTTCTTT.